A selection of T cell receptor beta chains follows, all from one sample in a study of CD8 T cell repertoires and HIV-1 epitope variants. Clones were read by immunoSEQ multiplex PCR, and TCRdb kept only the in-frame ones, dropping some. The sample lists about 5,100 clones, approximately 60% occurring once. These receptors' targets are unknown. Input material: cultured CD8+ T cells derived from PBMCs. Source of these receptors: a male donor with HIV. Each CDR3 is given without its conserved first and last residue.

>TRBJ2-7|TRBV4-2
ASSYSLGEQY
>TRBJ1-3|TRBV9
ASSVLPHGTDGNTIY
>TRBJ2-7|TRBV28
ASTYSYEQY
>TRBJ2-1|TRBV30
AWTDLLISYNEQF
>TRBJ2-1|TRBV27
ASSLGESPYNEQF
>TRBJ2-7|TRBV9
ASSVGLARYSYEQY
>TRBJ1-2|TRBV28
ASGLYPLDLNYGYT
>TRBJ2-7|TRBV5-4
ASSLSSYEQY
>TRBJ2-3|TRBV11-3
ASSLGGYTDTQY
>TRBJ2-1|TRBV27
ASSWGEYNEQF
>TRBJ2-7|TRBV13
ASSSDVSAYEQY
>TRBJ2-3|TRBV6-6
ASSYGLAGGTDTQY
>TRBJ2-7|TRBV5-6
ASSHTVGQLTYEQY
>TRBJ1-1|TRBV29-1
SVEVSLAGAEAF
>TRBJ1-1|TRBV4-2
ASSQVNTEAF
>TRBJ1-2|TRBV4-1
ASSQDLEGSWFGYT
>TRBJ2-7|TRBV27
ASSLSPLPYEQY
>TRBJ1-2|TRBV27
ASSPQTGGHGYT
>TRBJ2-5|TRBV28
ASSFRETQY
>TRBJ2-1|TRBV7-6
ASSPRTSGANNEQF
>TRBJ2-3|TRBV28
ATTQGGNTDTQY
>TRBJ2-1|TRBV7-9
ASTSGSSYEQF
>TRBJ2-1|TRBV4-1
ASSHGGGGYNEQF
>TRBJ1-2|TRBV7-9
ASSLVVDREDYGYT
>TRBJ1-3|TRBV6-5
ASSLYSGNTIY
>TRBJ1-2|TRBV5-8
ASSDPGTGVLGA
>TRBJ2-7|TRBV13
ASSPSSYEQY
>TRBJ2-7|TRBV10-3
AISEGTEIPGEQY
>TRBJ2-7|TRBV7-9
ASSLVGQGLDEQY
>TRBJ2-1|TRBV7-8
ASSLDGASEQF
>TRBJ1-1|TRBV2
ASSPGEGVNTEAF
>TRBJ2-7|TRBV6-5
AVNSGVSSYEQY
>TRBJ1-5|TRBV19
ASSIGGQGLQPQH
>TRBJ2-5|TRBV25-1
ASKAGGETQY
>TRBJ2-3|TRBV15
ATSIVPLTDTQY
>TRBJ1-1|TRBV30
AWSAGTGDEAF
>TRBJ2-7|TRBV14
ASSHIFTGTRGLEQY
>TRBJ2-5|TRBV18
ASSPPQAGPLYQETQY
>TRBJ2-7|TRBV4-3
ASSQEPGAGALSSYEQY
>TRBJ1-2|TRBV30
AWSFTGEDYGYT
>TRBJ2-2|TRBV5-1
ASSSTGGVSGELF
>TRBJ1-4|TRBV4-3
ASSSFEAGNEKLF
>TRBJ2-7|TRBV5-1
ASSLYSGTTSSYEQY
>TRBJ2-1|TRBV7-2
ASRPRDFYFDEQF
>TRBJ2-3|TRBV27
ASSSGGGGTDTQY
>TRBJ1-5|TRBV19
ASSLQGNQPQH
>TRBJ2-7|TRBV28
ASSFPGDPYEQY
>TRBJ1-1|TRBV14
ASSRAGTTEAF
>TRBJ2-2|TRBV7-3
ASSPGLSNTGELF
>TRBJ1-6|TRBV5-4
ASSQPGQGGSPLH